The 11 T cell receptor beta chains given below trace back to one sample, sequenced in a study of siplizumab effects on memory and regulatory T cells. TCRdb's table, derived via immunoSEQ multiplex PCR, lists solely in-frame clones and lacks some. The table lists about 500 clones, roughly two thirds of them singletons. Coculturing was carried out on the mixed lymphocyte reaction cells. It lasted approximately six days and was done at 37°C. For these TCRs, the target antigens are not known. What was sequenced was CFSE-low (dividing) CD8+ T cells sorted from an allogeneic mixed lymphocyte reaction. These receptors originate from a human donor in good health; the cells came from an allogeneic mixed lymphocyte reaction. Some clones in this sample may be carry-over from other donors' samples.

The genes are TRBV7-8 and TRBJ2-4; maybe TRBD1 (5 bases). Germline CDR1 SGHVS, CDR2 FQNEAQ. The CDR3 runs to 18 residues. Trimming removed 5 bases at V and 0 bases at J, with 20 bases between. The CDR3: CASSHDETSGLAKNIQYF. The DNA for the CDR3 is TGTGCCAGCAGCCACGACGAGACTTCAGGGTTAGCCAAAAACATTCAGTACTTC. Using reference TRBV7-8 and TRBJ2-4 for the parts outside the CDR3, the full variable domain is GAGVSQSPRYKVAKRGQDVALRCDPISGHVSLFWYQQALGQGPEFLTYFQNEAQLDKSGLPSDRFFAERPEGSVSTLKIQRTQQEDSAVYLCASSHDETSGLAKNIQYFGAGTRLSVL.

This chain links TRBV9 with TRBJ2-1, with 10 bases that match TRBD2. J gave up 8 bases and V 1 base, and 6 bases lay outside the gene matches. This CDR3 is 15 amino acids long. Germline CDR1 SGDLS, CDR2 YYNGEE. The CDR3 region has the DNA TGTGCCAGCAGCGTAATGGCTAGCGGGGGTGATGAGCAGTTCTTC. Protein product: CASSVMASGGDEQFF.

The CDR3 DNA sequence: TGCGCCAGCAGCTTGGACTCGCAAACTAGCAATGAGCAGTTCTTC. It codes for CASSLDSQTSNEQFF. The chain uses TRBV5-1 and TRBJ2-1; tentatively, D is TRBD2 (5 bases). Germline V gene sequence: CDR1 SGHRS, CDR2 YFSETQ. The V gene lost 0 bases and the J gene lost 6 bases, with 13 bases spanning the gap. There are 15 residues in the CDR3. Based on the CDR3 plus reference TRBV5-1 and TRBJ2-1, the full variable domain is KAGVTQTPRYLIKTRGQQVTLSCSPISGHRSVSWYQQTPGQGLQFLFEYFSETQRNKGNFPGRFSGRQFSNSRSEMNVSTLELGDSALYLCASSLDSQTSNEQFFGPGTRLTVL.

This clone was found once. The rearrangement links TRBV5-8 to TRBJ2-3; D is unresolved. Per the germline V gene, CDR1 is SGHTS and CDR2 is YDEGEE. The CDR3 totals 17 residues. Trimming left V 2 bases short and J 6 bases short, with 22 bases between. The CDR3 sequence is CASSFRLRTDQEDTQYF. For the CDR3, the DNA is TGTGCCAGCAGCTTCCGGTTGCGCACCGATCAGGAGGATACGCAGTATTTT.

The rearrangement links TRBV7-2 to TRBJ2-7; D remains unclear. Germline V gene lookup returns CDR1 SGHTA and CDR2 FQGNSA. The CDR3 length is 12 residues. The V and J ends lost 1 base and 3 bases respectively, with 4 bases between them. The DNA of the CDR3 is TGTGCCAGCAGCTTAGTCGGCTACGAGCAGTACTTC. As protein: CASSLVGYEQYF.

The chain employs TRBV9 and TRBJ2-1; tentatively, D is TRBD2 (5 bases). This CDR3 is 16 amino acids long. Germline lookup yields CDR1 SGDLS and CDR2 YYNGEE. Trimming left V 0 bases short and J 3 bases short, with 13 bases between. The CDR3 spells CASSVAEENFYNEQFF. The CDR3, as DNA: TGTGCCAGCAGCGTAGCGGAGGAAAACTTCTACAATGAGCAGTTCTTC.

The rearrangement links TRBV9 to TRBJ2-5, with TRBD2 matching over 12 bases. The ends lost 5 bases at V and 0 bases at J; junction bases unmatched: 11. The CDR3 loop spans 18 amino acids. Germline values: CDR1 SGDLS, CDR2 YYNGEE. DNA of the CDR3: TGTGCCAGCAGTCGCGGACTAGCGGGACCACAGTACCAAGAGACCCAGTACTTC. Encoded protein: CASSRGLAGPQYQETQYF.

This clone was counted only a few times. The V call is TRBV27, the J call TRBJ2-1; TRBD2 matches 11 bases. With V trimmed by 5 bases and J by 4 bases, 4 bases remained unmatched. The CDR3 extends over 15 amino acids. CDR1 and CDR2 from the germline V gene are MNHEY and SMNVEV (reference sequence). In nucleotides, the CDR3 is TGTGCCAGCAGTCGCGGGACTAGCGGTTACAATGAGCAGTTCTTC. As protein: CASSRGTSGYNEQFF.

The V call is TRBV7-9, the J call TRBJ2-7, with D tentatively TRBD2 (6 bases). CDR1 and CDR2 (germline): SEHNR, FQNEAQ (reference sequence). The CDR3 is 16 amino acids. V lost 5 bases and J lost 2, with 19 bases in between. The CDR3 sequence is CASSQPWGESPYEQYF. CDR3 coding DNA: TGTGCCAGCAGCCAACCGTGGGGGGAATCCCCCTACGAGCAGTACTTC.

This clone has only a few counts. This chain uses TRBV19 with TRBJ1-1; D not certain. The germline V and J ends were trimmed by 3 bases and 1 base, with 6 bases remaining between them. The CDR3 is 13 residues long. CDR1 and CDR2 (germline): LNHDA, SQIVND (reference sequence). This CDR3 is CASSMGRNTEAFF. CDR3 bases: TGTGCCAGTAGTATGGGGAGGAACACTGAAGCTTTCTTT.

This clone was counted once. In nucleotides, the CDR3 is TGCGCCAGCAGCTTGACTAGCGGGAGGGCGCGGTACGAGCAGTACTTC. It specifies CASSLTSGRARYEQYF. The chain employs TRBV5-1 and TRBJ2-7; 13 bases align to TRBD2. The length of the CDR3 is 16 residues. Germline V gene sequence: CDR1 SGHRS, CDR2 YFSETQ. Trimming cost V 1 base and J 4 bases; bases outside gene matches: 5.